This entry features one T cell receptor beta chain sequence. The data originate from a study of blood T cell repertoires in COVID-19. Germline CDR1 and CDR2: KGHSH and LQKENI. This CDR3 comprises 15 residues. V shed 3 bases and J shed 4 bases, with 15 bases lying between them. The data were produced by immunoSEQ multiplex PCR, yet TCRdb's version contains in-frame clones alone and is incomplete. The repertoire includes approximately 360,000 clones, approximately 88% of them detected once, and over 0.9% sits in the top ten. This TCR was sampled from a woman in her thirties with acute COVID-19. The chain is built from TRBV18 and TRBJ1-2, with D hard to call. Sequencing was done on a sample of PBMCs or T cells enriched from blood (not recorded which). The CDR3, as DNA: TGTGCCAGCTCACCCTCCAGCGATCGCACCTATGGCTACACCTTC. Translation: CASSPSSDRTYGYTF.